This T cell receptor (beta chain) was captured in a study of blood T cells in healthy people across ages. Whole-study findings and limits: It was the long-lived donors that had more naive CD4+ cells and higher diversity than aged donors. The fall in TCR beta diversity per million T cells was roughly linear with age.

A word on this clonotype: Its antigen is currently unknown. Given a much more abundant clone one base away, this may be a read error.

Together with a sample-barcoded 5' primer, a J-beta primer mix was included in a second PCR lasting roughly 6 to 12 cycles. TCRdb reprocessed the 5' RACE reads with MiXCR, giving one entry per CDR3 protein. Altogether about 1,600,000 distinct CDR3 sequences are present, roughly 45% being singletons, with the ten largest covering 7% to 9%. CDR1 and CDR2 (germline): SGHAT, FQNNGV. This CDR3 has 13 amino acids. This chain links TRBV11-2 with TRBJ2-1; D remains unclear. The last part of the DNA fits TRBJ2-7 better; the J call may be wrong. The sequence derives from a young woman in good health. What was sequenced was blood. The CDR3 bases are TGTGCCAGCAGCGGGATCTCCTACAATGAGCAGTACTTC. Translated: CASSGISYNEQYF.